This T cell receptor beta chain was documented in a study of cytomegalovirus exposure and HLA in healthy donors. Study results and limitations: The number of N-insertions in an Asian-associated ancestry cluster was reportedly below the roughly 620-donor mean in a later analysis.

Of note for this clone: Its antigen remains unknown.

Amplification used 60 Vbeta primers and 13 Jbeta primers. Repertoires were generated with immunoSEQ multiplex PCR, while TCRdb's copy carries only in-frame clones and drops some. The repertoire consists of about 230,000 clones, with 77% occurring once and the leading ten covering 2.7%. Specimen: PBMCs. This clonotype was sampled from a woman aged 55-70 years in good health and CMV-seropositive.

CDR3 sequence reads: CASSQTAGYEQFF. CDR3 in DNA: TGCGCCAGCAGTCAGACGGCGGGTTATGAGCAGTTCTTC. V usage is TRBV23-1 and J usage is TRBJ2-1; TRBD2 might be the D (5 bases). TRBV23-1 is identified as an open reading frame with a role that is uncertain. V was clipped by 3 bases and J by 8 bases, with 11 bases between them. The CDR3 runs to 13 residues.